What follows is one T cell receptor beta chain and its context. As yet, its antigen is unknown. The naive CD8 fraction comprised CD45RO-negative cells positively selected for CCR7 and excluded terminally differentiated effector memory CD45RA+ cells. This record comes from a study of shared clonotypes between healthy human individuals. Study overall: Participating donors consisted of two women and a few men aged 18 to 49. Each donor had three CD4 naive, three CD4 memory, two CD8 naive and one CD8 memory plate. Study-wide points: Depth was large, yet rarefaction showed that sorted-subset sequencing was incomplete.

Data came from immunoSEQ multiplex PCR; TCRdb stores just in-frame clones and leaves some out. The sample has about 680,000 clones; about 92% are singletons. V was trimmed by 6 bases and J by 4 bases, leaving 16 bases between them. Germline V gives CDR1 MNHNS, CDR2 SASEGT. The CDR3 runs 15 residues. The receptor's source is a man under 40 in good health. Sample: naive CD8+ T cells sorted from blood. The gene calls are TRBV6-1 and TRBJ2-1; no clear D. The CDR3 region has the DNA TGTGCCAGCAGGTCACTACTTTTAGGGTACAATGAGCAGTTCTTC. Residues: CASRSLLLGYNEQFF.